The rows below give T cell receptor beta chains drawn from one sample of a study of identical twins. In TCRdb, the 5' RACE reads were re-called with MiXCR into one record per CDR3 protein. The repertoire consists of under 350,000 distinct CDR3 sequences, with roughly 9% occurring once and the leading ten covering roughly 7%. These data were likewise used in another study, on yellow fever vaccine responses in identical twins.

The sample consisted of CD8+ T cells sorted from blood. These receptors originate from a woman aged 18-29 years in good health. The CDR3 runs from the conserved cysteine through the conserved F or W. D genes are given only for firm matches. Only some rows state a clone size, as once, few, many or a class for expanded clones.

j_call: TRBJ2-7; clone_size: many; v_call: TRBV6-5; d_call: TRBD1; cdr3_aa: CASSYARDRGGYEQYF; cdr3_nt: TGTGCCAGCAGTTACGCCCGGGACAGAGGGGGCTACGAGCAGTACTTC
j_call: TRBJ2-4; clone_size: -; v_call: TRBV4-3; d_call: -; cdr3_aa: CASSQDRRGGAKNIQYF; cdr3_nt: TGCGCCAGCAGCCAAGATCGCCGCGGCGGGGCCAAAAACATTCAGTACTTC
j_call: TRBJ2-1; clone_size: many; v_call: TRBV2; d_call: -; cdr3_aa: CASTLAYDEQFF; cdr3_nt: TGTGCCAGCACGCTAGCTTATGATGAGCAGTTCTTC
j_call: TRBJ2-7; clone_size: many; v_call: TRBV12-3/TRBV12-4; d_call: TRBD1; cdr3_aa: CASSSPGQGSYEQYF; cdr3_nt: TGTGCCAGCAGCTCACCGGGACAGGGTTCCTACGAGCAGTACTTC
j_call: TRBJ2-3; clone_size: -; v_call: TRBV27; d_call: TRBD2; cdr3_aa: CASSFFAGGADTQYF; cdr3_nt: TGTGCCAGCAGTTTTTTTGCGGGGGGCGCGGATACGCAGTATTTT
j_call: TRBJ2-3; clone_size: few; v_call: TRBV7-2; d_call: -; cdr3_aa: CASSPQWSGGGTDTQYF; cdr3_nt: TGTGCCAGCAGCCCTCAGTGGTCTGGCGGAGGCACAGATACGCAGTATTTT
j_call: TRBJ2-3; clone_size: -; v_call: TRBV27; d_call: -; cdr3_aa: CASSFGPTSPDTQYF; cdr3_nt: TGTGCCAGCAGTTTTGGCCCGACTTCCCCAGATACGCAGTATTTT
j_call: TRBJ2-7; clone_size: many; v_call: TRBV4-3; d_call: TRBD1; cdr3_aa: CASSQDRDSYYEQYF; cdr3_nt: TGCGCCAGCAGCCAAGATAGGGACAGTTACTACGAGCAGTACTTC
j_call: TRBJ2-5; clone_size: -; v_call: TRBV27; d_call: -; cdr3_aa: CASSHNGASTQETQYF; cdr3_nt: TGTGCCAGCAGCCATAACGGGGCTAGCACGCAAGAGACCCAGTACTTC
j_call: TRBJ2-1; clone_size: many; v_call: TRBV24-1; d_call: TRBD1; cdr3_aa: CATSDKDREMTTWNEQFF; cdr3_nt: TGTGCCACCAGTGACAAAGACAGGGAGATGACTACTTGGAATGAGCAGTTCTTC
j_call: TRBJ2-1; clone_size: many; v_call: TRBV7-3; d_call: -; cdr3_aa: CASSLGLSSYNEQFF; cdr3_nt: TGTGCCAGCAGCTTGGGGTTGAGCTCCTACAATGAGCAGTTCTTC
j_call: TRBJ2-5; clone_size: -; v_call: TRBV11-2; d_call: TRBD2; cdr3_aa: CASSLVLWEGQETQYF; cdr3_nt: TGTGCCAGCAGCTTAGTTTTATGGGAGGGACAAGAGACCCAGTACTTC
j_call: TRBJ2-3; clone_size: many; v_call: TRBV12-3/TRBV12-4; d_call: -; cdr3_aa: CASSPSIYSDTQYF; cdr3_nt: TGTGCCAGCAGCCCTTCGATCTACTCAGATACGCAGTATTTT
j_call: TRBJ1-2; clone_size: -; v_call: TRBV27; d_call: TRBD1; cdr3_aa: CASSLSTGEGYTF; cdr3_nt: TGTGCCAGCAGTTTAAGTACAGGGGAGGGCTACACCTTC
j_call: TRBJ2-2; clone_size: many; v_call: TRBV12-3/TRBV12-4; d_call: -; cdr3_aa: CASLWWDTGELFF; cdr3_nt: TGTGCCAGCCTTTGGTGGGACACCGGGGAGCTGTTTTTT
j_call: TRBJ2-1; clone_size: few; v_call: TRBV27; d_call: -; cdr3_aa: CASMGDAYNEQFF; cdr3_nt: TGTGCCAGCATGGGCGACGCCTACAATGAGCAGTTCTTC
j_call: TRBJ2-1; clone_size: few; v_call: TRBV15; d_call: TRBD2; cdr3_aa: CATSRDRNLAGSNNEQFF; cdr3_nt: TGTGCCACCAGCAGAGATCGGAACTTAGCGGGATCGAACAATGAGCAGTTCTTC
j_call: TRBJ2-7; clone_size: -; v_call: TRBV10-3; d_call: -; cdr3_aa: CAISESSFYEQYF; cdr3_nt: TGTGCCATCAGTGAGTCGAGCTTCTACGAGCAGTACTTC
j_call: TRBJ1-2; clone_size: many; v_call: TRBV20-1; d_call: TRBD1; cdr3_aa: CSAPPGRGPANYGYTF; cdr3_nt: TGCAGTGCTCCCCCGGGCAGGGGGCCAGCTAACTATGGCTACACCTTC
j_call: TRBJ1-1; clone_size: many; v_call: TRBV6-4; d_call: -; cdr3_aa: CASSPQGEVTEAFF; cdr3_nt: TGTGCCAGCAGTCCACAGGGAGAGGTAACTGAAGCTTTCTTT
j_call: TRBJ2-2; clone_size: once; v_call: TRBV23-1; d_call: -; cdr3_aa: CASSQSIIRQRTLRGTGELFF; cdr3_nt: TGCGCCAGCAGTCAATCTATTATCCGGCAGAGAACCCTCCGGGGGACCGGGGAGCTGTTTTTT
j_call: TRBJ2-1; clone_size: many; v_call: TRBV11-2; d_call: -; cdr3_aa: CASSSWTGSDEQFF; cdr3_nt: TGTGCCAGCAGCTCCTGGACGGGTTCGGATGAGCAGTTCTTC
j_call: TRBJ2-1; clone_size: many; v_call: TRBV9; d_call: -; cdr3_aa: CASSVAGEQFF; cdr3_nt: TGTGCCAGCAGCGTAGCCGGTGAGCAGTTCTTC
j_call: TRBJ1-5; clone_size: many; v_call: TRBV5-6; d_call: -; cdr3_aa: CASSLDGNQPQHF; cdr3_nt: TGTGCCAGCAGCTTGGACGGAAATCAGCCCCAGCATTTT
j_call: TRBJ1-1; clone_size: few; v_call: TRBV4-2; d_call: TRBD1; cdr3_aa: CASSLGPGQGEPEAFF; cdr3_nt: TGTGCCAGCAGCCTGGGGCCGGGACAGGGGGAGCCTGAAGCTTTCTTT
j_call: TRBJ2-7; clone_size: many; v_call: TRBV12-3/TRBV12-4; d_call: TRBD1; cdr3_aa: CASSNRDRVIEQYF; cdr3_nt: TGTGCCAGCAGTAACCGGGACAGGGTGATCGAGCAGTACTTC